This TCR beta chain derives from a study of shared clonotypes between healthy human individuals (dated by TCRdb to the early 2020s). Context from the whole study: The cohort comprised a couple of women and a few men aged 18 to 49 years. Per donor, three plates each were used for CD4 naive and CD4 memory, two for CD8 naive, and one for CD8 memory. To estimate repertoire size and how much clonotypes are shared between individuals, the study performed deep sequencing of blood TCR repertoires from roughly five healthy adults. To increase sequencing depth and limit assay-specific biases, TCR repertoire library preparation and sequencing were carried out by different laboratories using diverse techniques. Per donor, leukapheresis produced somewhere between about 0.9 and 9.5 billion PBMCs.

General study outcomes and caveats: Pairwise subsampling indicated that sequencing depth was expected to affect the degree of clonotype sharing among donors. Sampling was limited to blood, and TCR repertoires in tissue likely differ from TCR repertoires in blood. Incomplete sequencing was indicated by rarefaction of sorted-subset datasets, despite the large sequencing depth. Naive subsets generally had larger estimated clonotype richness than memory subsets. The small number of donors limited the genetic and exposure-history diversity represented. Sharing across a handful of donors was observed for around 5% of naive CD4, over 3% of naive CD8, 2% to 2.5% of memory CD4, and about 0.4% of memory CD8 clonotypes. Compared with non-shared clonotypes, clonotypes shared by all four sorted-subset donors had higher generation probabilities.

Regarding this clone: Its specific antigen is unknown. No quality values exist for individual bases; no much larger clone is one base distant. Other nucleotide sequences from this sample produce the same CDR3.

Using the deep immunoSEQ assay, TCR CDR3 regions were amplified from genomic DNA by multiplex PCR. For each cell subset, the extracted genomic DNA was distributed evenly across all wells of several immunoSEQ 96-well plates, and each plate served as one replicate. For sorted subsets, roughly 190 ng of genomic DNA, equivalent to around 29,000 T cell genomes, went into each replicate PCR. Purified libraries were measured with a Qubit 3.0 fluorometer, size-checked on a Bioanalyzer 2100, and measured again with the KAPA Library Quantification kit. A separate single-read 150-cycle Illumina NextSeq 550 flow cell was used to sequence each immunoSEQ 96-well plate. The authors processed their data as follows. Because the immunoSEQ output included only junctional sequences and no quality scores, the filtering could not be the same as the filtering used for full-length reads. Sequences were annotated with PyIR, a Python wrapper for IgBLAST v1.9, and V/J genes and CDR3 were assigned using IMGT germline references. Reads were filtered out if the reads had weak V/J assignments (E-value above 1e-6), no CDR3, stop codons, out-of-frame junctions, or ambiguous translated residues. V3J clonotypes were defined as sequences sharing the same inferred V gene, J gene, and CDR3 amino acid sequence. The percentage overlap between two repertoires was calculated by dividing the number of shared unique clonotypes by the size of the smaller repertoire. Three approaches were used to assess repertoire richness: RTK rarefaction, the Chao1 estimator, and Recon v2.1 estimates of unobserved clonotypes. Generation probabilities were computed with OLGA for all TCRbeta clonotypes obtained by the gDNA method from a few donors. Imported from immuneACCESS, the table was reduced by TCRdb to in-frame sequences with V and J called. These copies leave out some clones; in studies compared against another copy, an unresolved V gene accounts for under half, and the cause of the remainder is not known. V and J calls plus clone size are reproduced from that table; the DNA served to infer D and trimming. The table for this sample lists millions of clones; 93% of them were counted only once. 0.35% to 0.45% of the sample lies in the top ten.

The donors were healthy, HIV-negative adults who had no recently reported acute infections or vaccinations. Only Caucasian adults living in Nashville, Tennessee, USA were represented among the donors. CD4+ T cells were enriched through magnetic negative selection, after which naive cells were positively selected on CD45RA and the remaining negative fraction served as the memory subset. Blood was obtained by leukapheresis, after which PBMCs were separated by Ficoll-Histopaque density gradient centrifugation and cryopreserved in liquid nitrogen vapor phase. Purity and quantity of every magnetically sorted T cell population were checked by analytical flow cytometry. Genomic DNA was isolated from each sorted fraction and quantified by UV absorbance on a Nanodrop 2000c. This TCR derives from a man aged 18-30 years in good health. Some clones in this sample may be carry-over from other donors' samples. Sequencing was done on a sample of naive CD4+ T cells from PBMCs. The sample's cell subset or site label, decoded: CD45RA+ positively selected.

The sequence in DNA is TGTGCCAGCTCACCAGGGACTAGCGGGGCGAACAATGAGCAGTTCTTC. Its product reads: CASSPGTSGANNEQFF. The chain is encoded by TRBV18 joined to TRBJ2-1, with 13 junctional bases fitting TRBD2. Trimming takes 2 bases off V and 5 bases off J; junction bases not matched to a gene: 3. The germline V gene encodes CDR1 KGHSH and CDR2 LQKENI. Reading from cysteine to phenylalanine, the CDR3 counts 16 amino acids. Left in the record is the CDR3 DNA by itself, 48 bases read in frame from the first base.